This T cell receptor (beta chain) was identified during a study of regulatory T cells in long-lasting Graves disease. Broader study findings: Sample size was small, which may have lowered accuracy.

Comments on this clonotype: As yet, its antigen is unknown.

Construction of the TCR beta libraries employed iRepertoire HTBI primers in conjunction with Arm-PCR of CDR3 regions. One entry per CDR3 protein results from TCRdb running MiXCR on the multiplex PCR reads. The sample records over 300,000 distinct CDR3 sequences, 15% to 20% being singletons. The time point: persistent/refractory GD, antithyroid drugs over 5 years with positive TRAb. The TCR library was prepared using RNA isolated from PBMCs. This CDR3 has 16 amino acids. Per germline, CDR1 SEHNR and CDR2 FQNEAQ (reference sequence). The ends lost 4 bases at V and 1 base at J; junction bases unmatched: 9.

The source is a female donor with Graves disease. The gene calls are TRBV7-9 and TRBJ1-1, with TRBD1 matching 7 bases. Specimen: peripheral blood mononuclear cells (PBMCs), collected when the disease was refractory, from a patient treated with antithyroid drugs. The CDR3 nucleotides read TGTGCCAGCAGCTCACCTGTCGACAGGGAGAACACTGAAGCTTTCTTT. Translation: CASSSPVDRENTEAFF.